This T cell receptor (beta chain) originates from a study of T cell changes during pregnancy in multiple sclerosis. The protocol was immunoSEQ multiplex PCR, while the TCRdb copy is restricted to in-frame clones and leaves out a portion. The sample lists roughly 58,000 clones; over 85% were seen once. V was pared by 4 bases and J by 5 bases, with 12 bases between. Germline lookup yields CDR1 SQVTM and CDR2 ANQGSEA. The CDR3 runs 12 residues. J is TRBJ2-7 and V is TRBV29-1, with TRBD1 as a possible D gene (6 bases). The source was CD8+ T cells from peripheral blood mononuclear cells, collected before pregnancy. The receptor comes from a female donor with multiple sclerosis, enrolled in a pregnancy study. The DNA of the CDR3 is TGCAGCGTTGGAACAGGGTTGCACGAGCAGTACTTC. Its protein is CSVGTGLHEQYF.